This TCR beta chain was captured in a study of T cell changes during pregnancy in multiple sclerosis. Repertoires were generated with immunoSEQ multiplex PCR, while TCRdb's copy carries only in-frame clones and drops some. The sample gives some 87,000 clones, more than 90% of which show up once; 1.1% is in the top ten. The germline V gene has CDR1 ENHRY and CDR2 SYGVKD. The CDR3 covers 21 residues. Germline trimming cut 6 bases from V and 0 bases from J; bases unmatched to any gene: 17. This clonotype was sampled from a female donor with multiple sclerosis, enrolled in a pregnancy study. The rearrangement links TRBV10-3 to TRBJ2-1; 13 nucleotides match TRBD2. The source was peripheral blood, collected in the second trimester of pregnancy. CDR3 in DNA: TGTGCCATCAGATCACCAATACTAGCGGGAGGGCCAGGCGACTCCTACAATGAGCAGTTCTTC. Protein: CAIRSPILAGGPGDSYNEQFF.